A selection of T cell receptor beta chains follows, all from one sample in a study of blood T cell repertoires in COVID-19. Sequencing was performed with immunoSEQ multiplex PCR; in TCRdb, only in-frame clones are kept and a portion is missing. The sample has about 110,000 clones, over 80% seen once; the top ten hold approximately 4.1%. The sample comprised peripheral blood. These receptor sequences come from an older woman with acute or convalescent COVID-19. The CDR3 runs from the conserved cysteine through the conserved F or W. The D gene is left open where the match is weak. Clone size is shown for a subset of rows, as once, few, many or a class of expanded clone.

clone size: -; V gene: TRBV29-1; D gene: TRBD1; J gene: TRBJ1-1; CDR3 protein: CSVQRQGAISRGRNTEAFF; CDR3 DNA: TGCAGCGTGCAACGACAGGGGGCCATTAGTCGGGGCCGGAACACTGAAGCTTTCTTT
clone size: -; V gene: TRBV28; D gene: -; J gene: TRBJ1-1; CDR3 protein: CASSMTGNTEAFF; CDR3 DNA: TGTGCCAGCAGCATGACGGGGAACACTGAAGCTTTCTTT
clone size: -; V gene: TRBV14; D gene: TRBD1; J gene: TRBJ2-5; CDR3 protein: CASSQDRDRETQYF; CDR3 DNA: TGTGCCAGCAGCCAAGACCGGGACAGAGAGACCCAGTACTTC
clone size: -; V gene: TRBV18; D gene: TRBD1; J gene: TRBJ1-4; CDR3 protein: CASSARDSSEKLFF; CDR3 DNA: TGTGCCAGCTCAGCCCGGGACAGCAGTGAAAAACTGTTTTTT
clone size: few; V gene: TRBV7-2; D gene: -; J gene: TRBJ1-5; CDR3 protein: CASSLNSNQPQHF; CDR3 DNA: TGTGCCAGCAGCTTAAACAGTAATCAGCCCCAGCATTTT
clone size: -; V gene: TRBV27; D gene: -; J gene: TRBJ1-1; CDR3 protein: CASSFRLVNRDLNTEAFF; CDR3 DNA: TGTGCCAGCAGTTTTCGTCTTGTTAACAGGGACCTGAACACTGAAGCTTTCTTT
clone size: -; V gene: TRBV5-8; D gene: TRBD1; J gene: TRBJ1-4; CDR3 protein: CASSTGQVSTNEKLFF; CDR3 DNA: TGTGCCAGCAGCACGGGACAGGTCTCAACTAATGAAAAACTGTTTTTT
clone size: -; V gene: TRBV4-3; D gene: TRBD2; J gene: TRBJ2-3; CDR3 protein: CASSQGRGGDTQYF; CDR3 DNA: TGCGCCAGCAGCCAAGGGCGGGGGGGAGATACGCAGTATTTT
clone size: few; V gene: TRBV11-2; D gene: TRBD2; J gene: TRBJ2-1; CDR3 protein: CASSRGGLTKYNEQFF; CDR3 DNA: TGTGCCAGCAGCCGGGGGGGACTTACAAAATACAATGAGCAGTTCTTC
clone size: -; V gene: TRBV5-8; D gene: TRBD2; J gene: TRBJ2-2; CDR3 protein: CASSSTSGNTGELFF; CDR3 DNA: TGTGCCAGCAGCTCCACTAGCGGGAACACCGGGGAGCTGTTTTTT
clone size: -; V gene: TRBV7-2; D gene: -; J gene: TRBJ1-3; CDR3 protein: CASSLDGSSGNTIYF; CDR3 DNA: TGTGCCAGCAGCTTAGACGGGAGCTCTGGAAACACCATATATTTT
clone size: -; V gene: TRBV5-4; D gene: -; J gene: TRBJ1-1; CDR3 protein: CASSSAPSGDTEAFF; CDR3 DNA: TGTGCCAGCAGTTCCGCCCCGAGCGGAGACACTGAAGCTTTCTTT
clone size: few; V gene: TRBV7-2; D gene: TRBD1; J gene: TRBJ2-2; CDR3 protein: CASSHTSGTGYTGELFF; CDR3 DNA: TGTGCCAGCAGCCACACCTCCGGGACAGGCTACACCGGGGAGCTGTTTTTT
clone size: -; V gene: TRBV5-6; D gene: TRBD1; J gene: TRBJ1-5; CDR3 protein: CASSYRTGGRNQPQHF; CDR3 DNA: TGTGCCAGCAGCTACCGGACAGGGGGGAGAAATCAGCCCCAGCATTTT
clone size: few; V gene: TRBV7-9; D gene: TRBD1; J gene: TRBJ1-3; CDR3 protein: CASSGTGGGNTIYF; CDR3 DNA: TGTGCCAGCAGCGGGACAGGCGGTGGAAACACCATATATTTT
clone size: -; V gene: TRBV5-1; D gene: TRBD1; J gene: TRBJ1-6; CDR3 protein: CASSLTGDNSPLHF; CDR3 DNA: TGCGCCAGCAGCTTGACAGGGGATAATTCACCCCTCCACTTT
clone size: -; V gene: TRBV19; D gene: -; J gene: TRBJ2-2; CDR3 protein: CASSITGSPGELFF; CDR3 DNA: TGTGCCAGTAGTATAACCGGGAGTCCCGGGGAGCTGTTTTTT
clone size: -; V gene: TRBV4-2; D gene: -; J gene: TRBJ1-1; CDR3 protein: CASSQGLRSADTEAFF; CDR3 DNA: TGTGCCAGCAGCCAAGGACTTAGGAGCGCGGACACTGAAGCTTTCTTT
clone size: -; V gene: TRBV2; D gene: -; J gene: TRBJ1-4; CDR3 protein: CASRPGGDGLFF; CDR3 DNA: TGTGCCAGCCGTCCGGGAGGTGATGGACTGTTTTTT
clone size: once; V gene: TRBV5-1; D gene: TRBD2; J gene: TRBJ2-3; CDR3 protein: CASSVTSGSTDTQYF; CDR3 DNA: TGCGCCAGCAGCGTGACTAGCGGGAGCACAGATACGCAGTATTTT
clone size: -; V gene: TRBV3-1/TRBV3-2; D gene: TRBD1; J gene: TRBJ1-2; CDR3 protein: CAGGTVYGYTF; CDR3 DNA: TGTGCCGGGGGGACAGTCTATGGCTACACCTTC
clone size: -; V gene: TRBV3-1/TRBV3-2; D gene: TRBD2; J gene: TRBJ2-3; CDR3 protein: CASSQELGGRAIWADTQYF; CDR3 DNA: TGTGCCAGCAGCCAAGAGTTAGGCGGGAGGGCCATCTGGGCAGATACGCAGTATTTT
clone size: -; V gene: TRBV5-4; D gene: TRBD2; J gene: TRBJ2-5; CDR3 protein: CASSHGLAGSETQYF; CDR3 DNA: TGTGCCAGCAGCCACGGACTAGCGGGTAGTGAGACCCAGTACTTC
clone size: -; V gene: TRBV27; D gene: -; J gene: TRBJ1-5; CDR3 protein: CASSLIGGNQPQHF; CDR3 DNA: TGTGCCAGCAGCCTGATAGGAGGGAACCAGCCCCAGCATTTT
clone size: few; V gene: TRBV6-5; D gene: TRBD1; J gene: TRBJ1-4; CDR3 protein: CASSLGTGGSEKLFF; CDR3 DNA: TGTGCCAGCAGTCTAGGGACAGGGGGTTCCGAAAAACTGTTTTTT
clone size: -; V gene: TRBV4-2; D gene: -; J gene: TRBJ1-1; CDR3 protein: CASSHPGEHTEAFF; CDR3 DNA: TGTGCCAGCAGCCACCCGGGGGAGCACACTGAAGCTTTCTTT
clone size: few; V gene: TRBV10-3; D gene: -; J gene: TRBJ1-1; CDR3 protein: CAISESGNRDTEAFF; CDR3 DNA: TGTGCCATCAGTGAGTCCGGGAACCGGGACACTGAAGCTTTCTTT
clone size: -; V gene: TRBV19; D gene: TRBD1; J gene: TRBJ1-2; CDR3 protein: CASSPRDRVNYGYTF; CDR3 DNA: TGTGCCAGTAGTCCACGGGACAGGGTTAACTATGGCTACACCTTC
clone size: -; V gene: TRBV15; D gene: -; J gene: TRBJ2-5; CDR3 protein: CATSVGPRILLQETQYF; CDR3 DNA: TGTGCCACCAGCGTCGGTCCCAGGATCCTGCTCCAAGAGACCCAGTACTTC
clone size: few; V gene: TRBV7-2; D gene: -; J gene: TRBJ1-3; CDR3 protein: CASSLGGGAGNTIYF; CDR3 DNA: TGTGCCAGCAGCTTAGGGGGGGGCGCGGGAAACACCATATATTTT
clone size: -; V gene: TRBV19; D gene: -; J gene: TRBJ1-4; CDR3 protein: CASQGALDEKLFF; CDR3 DNA: TGTGCCAGCCAAGGGGCGTTAGATGAAAAACTGTTTTTT
clone size: -; V gene: TRBV19; D gene: TRBD1; J gene: TRBJ1-5; CDR3 protein: CASSQGQGMKNQPQHF; CDR3 DNA: TGTGCCAGTAGTCAGGGACAGGGAATGAAGAATCAGCCCCAGCATTTT
clone size: -; V gene: TRBV5-8; D gene: TRBD1; J gene: TRBJ1-2; CDR3 protein: CASSLGQGDYGYTF; CDR3 DNA: TGTGCCAGCAGCTTGGGACAGGGTGATTATGGCTACACCTTC
clone size: -; V gene: TRBV14; D gene: TRBD1; J gene: TRBJ1-1; CDR3 protein: CASSQDYTGTVNTEAFF; CDR3 DNA: TGTGCCAGCAGCCAAGACTACACCGGGACAGTGAACACTGAAGCTTTCTTT
clone size: -; V gene: TRBV18; D gene: TRBD2; J gene: TRBJ2-3; CDR3 protein: CASSPREDYPSTDTQYF; CDR3 DNA: TGTGCCAGCTCACCTCGGGAGGATTACCCTAGCACAGATACGCAGTATTTT
clone size: -; V gene: TRBV15; D gene: -; J gene: TRBJ1-3; CDR3 protein: CATSRDYTRASSGNTIYF; CDR3 DNA: TGTGCCACCAGCAGAGATTACACGCGGGCGAGCTCTGGAAACACCATATATTTT
clone size: -; V gene: TRBV7-2; D gene: TRBD1; J gene: TRBJ1-6; CDR3 protein: CASSPPDRGSSYNSPLHF; CDR3 DNA: TGTGCCAGCAGCCCACCGGACAGGGGTTCGTCCTATAATTCACCCCTCCACTTT
clone size: once; V gene: TRBV7-7; D gene: TRBD2; J gene: TRBJ2-1; CDR3 protein: CASSSGPSGGASADEQFF; CDR3 DNA: TGTGCTAGCAGTTCTGGACCTAGCGGGGGGGCTTCGGCCGATGAGCAGTTCTTC
clone size: -; V gene: TRBV6-4; D gene: -; J gene: TRBJ2-1; CDR3 protein: CASNVQGARPINEQFF; CDR3 DNA: TGTGCCAGCAACGTACAAGGGGCCCGCCCCATCAATGAGCAGTTCTTC
clone size: -; V gene: TRBV29-1; D gene: TRBD2; J gene: TRBJ2-3; CDR3 protein: CSVPGAGGWTDTQYF; CDR3 DNA: TGCAGCGTTCCTGGAGCGGGGGGATGGACAGATACGCAGTATTTT
clone size: -; V gene: TRBV4-2; D gene: TRBD2; J gene: TRBJ2-5; CDR3 protein: CASSQGGTSGETQYF; CDR3 DNA: TGTGCCAGCAGTCAAGGCGGGACTAGCGGCGAGACCCAGTACTTC